This TCR beta chain was sequenced during a study of shared clonotypes between healthy human individuals. This table comes from immunoSEQ multiplex PCR, and its TCRdb copy is limited to in-frame clones, with some not included. The repertoire consists of hundreds of thousands of clones, with just over 90% occurring once and the leading ten covering more than 20%. Trimming removed 7 bases from V and 3 bases from J; junction bases left unmatched: 11. Looked up from germline, CDR1 is SEHNR and CDR2 is FQNEAQ (reference sequence). The CDR3 totals 16 residues. CD45RO-negative CD8 cells positively selected for CCR7 made up the naive population, which excluded terminally differentiated effector memory CD45RA+ cells.

The TCR comes from a man aged 30-40 years in good health. V gene TRBV7-9 combines with J gene TRBJ2-1; 8 nucleotides line up with TRBD2. Sequenced material: naive CD8+ T cells sorted from blood. The CDR3 sequence is CASTTLSGKVYNEQFF. The CDR3, as DNA: TGTGCCAGCACCACTCTTAGCGGGAAGGTCTACAATGAGCAGTTCTTC.